A single T cell receptor (beta chain) is shown here with its context. Its specificity is not known. The sample originates from a study of cytomegalovirus exposure and HLA in healthy donors. Study at large: Clustering assigned about four fifths of the 350 to 400 genotyped donors to the Caucasian-associated ancestry cluster. Findings of the study overall: Productive rates of about 87% or about 30% were seen for most TCR beta V segments in an earlier analysis. Association of a missense DCLRE1C variant with TCR beta V- and J-gene trimming was reported in a later analysis. The analysis excluded some indistinguishable V segments, including TRBV6-2 and TRBV6-3.

PCR amplification relied on 60 Vbeta primers (plus 13 Jbeta primers). Profiling relied on immunoSEQ multiplex PCR, and the TCRdb table lists in-frame clones only, not all of them. In all, the sample yields over 120,000 clones. This CDR3 has 15 residues. Germline values: CDR1 LNHNV, CDR2 YYDKDF (reference sequence). V gave up 0 bases and J gave up 2 bases, with 8 bases separating them. The V and J genes are TRBV15 and TRBJ1-5; perhaps TRBD1 as D (5 bases). Sample: PBMCs. This TCR came from a male donor in good health and CMV-seronegative. The CDR3: CATSRDQGGNQPQHF. The CDR3 DNA reads as TGTGCCACCAGCAGAGATCAAGGGGGCAATCAGCCCCAGCATTTT. The variable domain in full, completed from reference TRBV15 and TRBJ1-5, reads DAMVIQNPRYQVTQFGKPVTLSCSQTLNHNVMYWYQQKSSQAPKLLFHYYDKDFNNEADTPDNFQSRRPNTSFCFLDIRSPGLGDTAMYLCATSRDQGGNQPQHFGDGTRLSIL.